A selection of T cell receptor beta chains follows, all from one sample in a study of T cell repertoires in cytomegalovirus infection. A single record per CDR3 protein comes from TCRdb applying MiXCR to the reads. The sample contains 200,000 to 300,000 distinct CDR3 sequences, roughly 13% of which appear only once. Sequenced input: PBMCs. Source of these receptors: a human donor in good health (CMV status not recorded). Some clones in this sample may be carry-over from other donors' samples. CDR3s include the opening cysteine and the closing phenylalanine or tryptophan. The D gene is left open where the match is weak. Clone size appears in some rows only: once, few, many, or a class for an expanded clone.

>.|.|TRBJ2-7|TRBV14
CASSHGGAGAGYEQYF
TGTGCCAGCAGCCACGGCGGGGCAGGGGCGGGCTACGAGCAGTACTTC
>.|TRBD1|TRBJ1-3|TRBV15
CATSRDRGIGNTIYF
TGTGCCACCAGCAGGGACAGGGGAATAGGAAACACCATATATTTT
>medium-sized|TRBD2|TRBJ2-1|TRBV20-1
CSADRLAGGINEQFF
TGCAGTGCAGATCGACTAGCGGGAGGTATCAATGAGCAGTTCTTC
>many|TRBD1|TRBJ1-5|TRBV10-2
CASSYTGVQPQHF
TGCGCCAGTAGTTACACAGGGGTTCAGCCCCAGCATTTT
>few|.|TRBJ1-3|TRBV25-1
CASSGISSGNTIYF
TGTGCCAGCAGTGGCATAAGCTCTGGAAACACCATATATTTT
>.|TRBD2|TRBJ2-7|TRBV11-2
CASSLLAGRKYF
TGTGCCAGCAGCTTACTAGCGGGGAGAAAGTACTTC
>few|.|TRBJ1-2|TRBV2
CASGDTGLYGYTF
TGTGCCAGCGGGGACACGGGTCTCTATGGCTACACCTTC
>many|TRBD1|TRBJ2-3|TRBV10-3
CAISESETGGTDTQYF
TGTGCCATCAGTGAGTCGGAGACAGGGGGCACAGATACGCAGTATTTT
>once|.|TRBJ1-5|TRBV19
CASTVRGVSNQPQHF
TGTGCCAGTACCGTCCGGGGGGTTAGCAATCAGCCCCAGCATTTT
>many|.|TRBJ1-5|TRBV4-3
CASSQDRHSNQPQHF
TGCGCCAGCAGCCAAGACCGACATAGCAATCAGCCCCAGCATTTT
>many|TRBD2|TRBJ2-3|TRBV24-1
CATSDSGRDPTDTQYF
TGTGCCACCAGTGATTCCGGGAGGGACCCCACAGATACGCAGTATTTT
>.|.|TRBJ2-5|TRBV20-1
CSARLQETQYF
TGCAGTGCCAGACTGCAAGAGACCCAGTACTTC